This entry lists 9 T cell receptor beta chains sequenced from one sample in a study of T cell responses to AZD1222 COVID-19 vaccine. The protocol was immunoSEQ multiplex PCR, while the TCRdb copy is restricted to in-frame clones and leaves out a portion. The table has approximately 110,000 clones, about 85% seen once. The sample consisted of peripheral blood, taken on day 0 of AZD1222 vaccination. These receptors were taken from an adult in good health.

The gene calls are TRBV7-9 and TRBJ2-1, with D hard to call. The CDR3 has 12 amino acids. Between the trimmed V and J ends, which lost 3 bases and 5 bases, there was a span of 5 bases. In germline, CDR1 is SEHNR, CDR2 FQNEAQ (reference sequence). The CDR3 spells CASSLSHNEQFF. The CDR3 DNA reads as TGTGCCAGCAGCTTGAGTCACAATGAGCAGTTCTTC. Together with reference TRBV7-9 and TRBJ2-1, the CDR3 gives the full variable domain: DTGVSQNPRHKITKRGQNVTFRCDPISEHNRLYWYRQTLGQGPEFLTYFQNEAQLEKSRLLSDRFSAERPKGSFSTLEIQRTEQGDSAMYLCASSLSHNEQFFGPGTRLTVL.

The chain recombines TRBV7-2 with TRBJ1-2; 8 bases align to TRBD1. CDR3 length: 13 residues. Germline loops: CDR1 SGHTA, CDR2 FQGNSA. Unmatched junction bases numbered 2, after V lost 4 bases and J lost 4 bases. The CDR3 region is CASSSDRGYGYTF. The CDR3 nucleotides are TGTGCCAGCAGCTCCGACAGGGGCTATGGCTACACCTTC. Based on the CDR3 plus reference TRBV7-2 and TRBJ1-2, the full variable domain is GAGVSQSPSNKVTEKGKDVELRCDPISGHTALYWYRQSLGQGLEFLIYFQGNSAPDKSGLPSDRFSAERTGGSVSTLTIQRTQQEDSAVYLCASSSDRGYGYTFGSGTRLTVV.

This clone was counted a few times. The chain combines TRBV6-2 or TRBV6-3 with TRBJ2-5, with 7 bases aligning to TRBD2. This CDR3 is 15 amino acids long. After removal of 0 bases from V and 8 bases from J, the junction contained 9 bases not matched to a gene. From germline, CDR1 is MNHEY and CDR2 SVGEGT. In DNA form, the CDR3 reads TGTGCCAGCAGTTACTCGACACTGCGGGGGTCAACCCAGTACTTC. Translation: CASSYSTLRGSTQYF.

The chain is built from TRBV7-2 and TRBJ1-1; D gene ambiguous. This CDR3 is built from 13 residues. The V end was cut by 0 bases, the J end by 8 bases, with 10 bases between. Germline CDR1 and CDR2: SGHTA and FQGNSA. The CDR3 is CASSLAVWEEAFF. DNA for the CDR3: TGTGCCAGCAGCTTAGCGGTTTGGGAGGAAGCTTTCTTT.

On this clone itself: The sample holds other DNA sequences that translate to the same CDR3. The rearrangement joins TRBV5-1 to TRBJ1-5; D gene uncertain. The CDR3 is 14 residues long. V dropped 0 bases and J dropped 0 bases, with 4 bases sitting between them. From germline, CDR1 is SGHRS and CDR2 YFSETQ. The CDR3 is CASSLGGSNQPQHF. CDR3 in DNA: TGCGCCAGCAGCTTGGGGGGTAGCAATCAGCCCCAGCATTTT.

The gene calls are TRBV5-6 and TRBJ2-1; TRBD1 aligns across 8 bases. Trimming cost V 2 bases and J 8 bases; bases outside gene matches: 6. Germline CDR1 SGHDT, CDR2 YYEEEE. The CDR3 loop spans 14 amino acids. The CDR3 DNA reads as TGTGCCAGCAGCTTAGGACAGGGAGGCGATGAGCAGTTCTTC. Residues: CASSLGQGGDEQFF.

V and J are TRBV24-1 and TRBJ1-2; tentative D call: TRBD1 (6 bases). In germline, CDR1 is KGHDR, CDR2 SFDVKD. V shed 4 bases and J shed 4 bases, with 18 bases lying between them. This CDR3 has 16 residues. CDR3 nucleotide sequence: TGTGCCACCAGTGAGCGCAGGGGCTTCGGCAGCTATGGCTACACCTTC. Amino acid sequence: CATSERRGFGSYGYTF.

The V call is TRBV4-1, the J call TRBJ1-5, with no clear D. The CDR3 covers 16 residues. The germline V gene has CDR1 MGHRA and CDR2 YSYEKL. Trimming left V 4 bases short and J 2 bases short, with 15 bases between. The CDR3 DNA is TGCGCCAGCAGCCGAAATATGGCTTCGGGCAATCAGCCCCAGCATTTT. Its translation is CASSRNMASGNQPQHF.

The chain uses TRBV27 and TRBJ2-7; D might be TRBD2 (6 bases). CDR1 MNHEY and CDR2 SMNVEV come from the germline V gene (reference sequence). The CDR3 consists of 13 residues. The V end was cut by 3 bases, the J end by 3 bases, with 9 bases between. CDR3 DNA: TGTGCCAGCAGTTTCGCGGGAAGCTACGAGCAGTACTTC. Its protein product is CASSFAGSYEQYF.